Listed here is a single TCR beta chain. Antigen: not known. V was pared by 7 bases and J by 0 bases, with 10 bases between. CDR3 length: 14 residues. Looked up from germline, CDR1 is MNHNS and CDR2 is SASEGT. The study enrolled patients aged 18 to 65 with newly diagnosed hyperthyroidism of under 2 months' duration. RNA transcripts gave rise to amplified TCR beta CDR3 regions. HTBI primers were employed in a first-round RT-PCR of the TCR CDR3. TCRdb recomputed calls from the multiplex PCR reads with MiXCR, one row per CDR3 protein. The sample includes about 590,000 distinct CDR3 sequences, approximately 15% seen only once; the top ten take approximately 7%. The data were obtained in a study of T cells in Graves' hyperthyroidism and ophthalmopathy. Study-wide results and limits: Most thyroid clonotypes expanded above 0.001 were also detected in blood. Stable hyperthyroidism and ophthalmopathy were separated using 13 V-J signatures.

The sequence derives from a woman younger than 45 with Graves' hyperthyroidism. The rearrangement uses TRBV6-1 and TRBJ1-3; a weak D match, TRBD1 (6 bases). Sequences were obtained from blood. CDR3 protein: CASTRDNSGNTIYF. The CDR3 nucleotides read TGTGCCAGCACCCGGGACAACTCTGGAAACACCATATATTTT.